The 5 T cell receptor beta chains below come from one sample, sequenced in a study of blood T cells in healthy people across ages. Combining a sample-barcoded 5' primer with a J-beta primer mix, a second PCR ran for about 7 to 11 cycles. TCRdb processed the 5' RACE reads anew with MiXCR; each CDR3 protein has one entry. The repertoire includes about a million distinct CDR3 sequences, roughly two fifths of them detected once, and about 12% sits in the top ten. The material sequenced was blood. These receptors originate from a man between 18 and 35 years old in good health.

This clonotype was detected a few times. The chain is built from TRBV14 and TRBJ1-1, with 10 positions matching TRBD1. The V gene end was trimmed by 4 bases and the J gene end by 7 bases; junction bases not matched to a gene: 15. Germline CDR1 and CDR2: SGHDN and FVKESK. This CDR3 contains 17 residues. CDR3 region: CASSLQFGTGEYSEAFF. CDR3 DNA: TGTGCCAGCAGCCTTCAATTCGGGACAGGGGAATATAGTGAAGCTTTCTTT. Variable domain in full (rest from reference TRBV14 and TRBJ1-1): EAGVTQFPSHSVIEKGQTVTLRCDPISGHDNLYWYRRVMGKEIKFLLHFVKESKQDESGMPNNRFLAERTGGTYSTLKVQPAELEDSGVYFCASSLQFGTGEYSEAFFGQGTRLTVV.

This clonotype was recorded a few times. The gene calls are TRBV21-1 and TRBJ1-1; the listed D gene, TRBD1, was not tested against the DNA. TRBV21-1 is listed as a pseudogene. The CDR3 runs to 18 residues. The CDR3 region is CASSLCAPLTNMRAEAFF. CDR3 nucleotide sequence: TGTGCCAGCAGCCTCTGCGCCCCACTAACCAATATGCGCGCTGAAGCTTTCTTT.

The chain links TRBV4-1 to TRBJ2-2; the D is unclear. The germline V and J ends were trimmed by 6 bases and 0 bases, with 14 bases remaining between them. The CDR3 runs 16 residues. Per the germline V gene, CDR1 is MGHRA and CDR2 is YSYEKL. CDR3 DNA sequence: TGCGCCAGCAGTGGGTTCCCGAAAACGAACACCGGGGAGCTGTTTTTT. This codes for CASSGFPKTNTGELFF.

CDR3 sequence (DNA): TGTGCCAGTAGTGTCTTAGACAGGGGGCGAAACAATGAGCAGTTCTTC. This sequence encodes CASSVLDRGRNNEQFF. The chain links TRBV19 to TRBJ2-1, with 10 bases aligning to TRBD1. V lost 5 bases to trimming and J lost 5 bases; unmatched junction nucleotides: 9. The CDR3 runs to 16 residues. Germline CDR1 LNHDA, CDR2 SQIVND (reference sequence).

The CDR3 DNA is TGTGCCAGCAGCTTCAGACAGTCCCGGGATACGCAGTATTTT. Its translation: CASSFRQSRDTQYF. The chain is built from TRBV7-2 and TRBJ2-3; a weak D match, TRBD1 (5 bases). Germline V gene lookup returns CDR1 SGHTA and CDR2 FQGNSA. V lost 3 bases, J lost 6 bases, and 13 bases lay in between. The length of the CDR3 is 14 residues.